This TCR beta chain is drawn from a study of CD8+ T cells in alopecia areata. General observations from the study: Mice showed TCR sharing more clearly than patients did, possibly owing to HLA. Sequence data from scalp samples additionally include resident alphabeta T cells of normal skin.

TCR sequencing used cDNA made by reverse transcription of extracted RNA. TCRdb's copy holds only in-frame clones and misses some; the assay was immunoSEQ multiplex PCR. Of about 200,000 clones in the sample, more than 55% were seen once. Both CD4+ and CD8+ T cells were separated by sorting PBMCs. Only a few counts were recorded for this clone. Its antigen is undetermined. Germline CDR1 and CDR2: WSHSY and SAAADI. CDR3 length: 14 amino acids. Trimming removed 0 bases at V and 4 bases at J, with 9 bases between. The source material was CD8+ T cells sorted from blood. The V gene is TRBV10-2, the J gene TRBJ1-1; a possible D gene is TRBD1 (5 bases). This TCR was sampled from a human donor in good health. The DNA of the CDR3 is TGCGCCAGCAGTGAGTCCCAGGGATTCACTGAAGCTTTCTTT. Translated: CASSESQGFTEAFF.